The 30 T cell receptor beta chains given below trace back to one sample, sequenced in a study of shared clonotypes between healthy human individuals (dated by TCRdb to the early 2020s). Library creation used the immunoSEQ multiplex PCR assay. TCRdb provides this immuneACCESS table in a form limited to in-frame rearrangements. Some clones are lacking; in checked studies, under half of them reflect an unresolved V gene, and why the rest are absent is not known. Counted in this sample were about 590,000 clones; nearly 97% of them appeared once. The ten largest clonotypes hold over 0.09% of the sample. For the CD8 naive samples, CD45RO-negative cells were positively selected for CCR7, yielding a CD45RA+CCR7+ population from which TemRA cells were excluded. Specimen: naive CD8+ T cells sorted from blood. The cell subset or site label for this specimen denotes: CD45RA+CCR7+. The receptors derive from a woman younger than 45 in good health.

The gene calls are TRBV29-1 and TRBJ2-7; D gene unclear. The germline CDR1 and CDR2 sequences are SQVTM and ANQGSEA. CDR3 length: 14 amino acids. Trimming removed 0 bases from V and 0 bases from J, with 9 bases in between. The CDR3 nucleotides are TGCAGCGTTGAAGATTATGTCGGCTCCTACGAGCAGTACTTC. Amino acids: CSVEDYVGSYEQYF.

For this clone: This same CDR3 is encoded by further DNA sequences in the sample. V usage is TRBV28 and J usage is TRBJ1-1; no firm D call. CDR1 MDHEN and CDR2 SYDVKM come from the germline V gene. The V and J ends lost 3 bases and 0 bases respectively, with 5 bases between them. The CDR3 covers 13 residues. The CDR3 spells CASSFRVNTEAFF. For the CDR3, the DNA is TGTGCCAGCAGTTTCCGGGTGAACACTGAAGCTTTCTTT. The full variable domain, its missing parts supplied by reference TRBV28 and TRBJ1-1, is DVKVTQSSRYLVKRTGEKVFLECVQDMDHENMFWYRQDPGLGLRLIYFSYDVKMKEKGDIPEGYSVSREKKERFSLILESASTNQTSMYLCASSFRVNTEAFFGQGTRLTVV.

The chain combines TRBV6-1 with TRBJ2-7; D gene unclear. Germline V gene sequence: CDR1 MNHNS, CDR2 SASEGT. CDR3 length equals 13 residues. The V end was cut by 3 bases, the J end by 6 bases, with 12 bases between. CDR3 sequence: CASSDSMTGEQYF. The CDR3 DNA is TGTGCCAGCAGTGATTCCATGACTGGCGAGCAGTACTTC.

This clone has more than one count but fewer than ten. The chain is built from TRBV13 and TRBJ2-1, with TRBD2 matching 11 bases. Germline CDR1 and CDR2: PRHDT and FYEKMQ (reference sequence). The length of the CDR3 is 15 residues. V lost 3 bases to trimming and J lost 5 bases; unmatched junction nucleotides: 3. The CDR3 DNA follows: TGTGCCAGCAGCTTTGAGGGACTAGCGGACAATGAGCAGTTCTTC. It encodes CASSFEGLADNEQFF.

This chain connects TRBV4-1 to TRBJ1-6, with D possibly matching TRBD1 (5 bases). V lost 0 bases and J lost 8, with 14 bases in between. The CDR3 loop spans 16 amino acids. Germline V CDR1 and CDR2: MGHRA, YSYEKL. The CDR3 DNA reads TGCGCCAGCAGCCAAGATTCGGGCCTGGGGGATTCACCCCTCCACTTT. Translation: CASSQDSGLGDSPLHF.

V and J are TRBV27 and TRBJ2-2; D tentatively fits TRBD1 or TRBD2 (7 bases each). There are 18 residues in the CDR3. V dropped 5 bases and J dropped 4 bases, with 23 bases sitting between them. Germline V CDR1 and CDR2: MNHEY, SMNVEV (reference sequence). The chain's CDR3 is CASSLDRAGVKTTGELFF. CDR3 DNA: TGTGCCAGCAGTCTCGACAGGGCGGGGGTTAAAACCACCGGGGAGCTGTTTTTT.

The CDR3 sequence is CASSQDSASMGNTIYF. DNA of the CDR3: TGCGCCAGCAGCCAAGATAGTGCGAGCATGGGAAACACCATATATTTT. The chain employs TRBV4-1 and TRBJ1-3; D is unclear. Germline assignment: CDR1 MGHRA and CDR2 YSYEKL. This CDR3 spans 16 amino acids. V was shortened by 0 bases and J by 4 bases, with 13 bases between the two germline ends.

Here the CDR3 reads CASSSGTSGAYEQYF. DNA for the CDR3: TGTGCCAGCAGCTCGGGGACTAGCGGGGCCTACGAGCAGTACTTC. V is TRBV13 and J is TRBJ2-7; TRBD2 agrees at 13 bases. Germline loops: CDR1 PRHDT, CDR2 FYEKMQ (reference sequence). This CDR3 contains 15 residues. Trimming took 4 bases from V and 2 from J; bases not matched to a gene: 2. Full variable domain (remainder filled in from reference TRBV13 and TRBJ2-7): AAGVIQSPRHLIKEKRETATLKCYPIPRHDTVYWYQQGPGQDPQFLISFYEKMQSDKGSIPDRFSAQQFSDYHSELNMSSLELGDSALYFCASSSGTSGAYEQYFGPGTRLTVT.

V gene TRBV2 combines with J gene TRBJ2-3; 9 bases map to TRBD2. Germline CDR1 is SNHLY and CDR2 is FYNNEI. The CDR3 runs to 15 residues. The J segment lost 2 bases and the V segment lost 8 bases, leaving 8 bases of the junction unmatched. The CDR3 DNA follows: TGTGCCAGCGGAAGACTAGCGGAGAACACAGATACGCAGTATTTT. Residues: CASGRLAENTDTQYF.

There are a few counts of this clone. This sequence joins TRBV7-7 and TRBJ1-1; D gene uncertain. This CDR3 is 13 amino acids long. Deletions cut 4 bases from V and 1 base from J, with 7 bases between. Germline V CDR1 and CDR2: SSHAT, FNYEAQ (reference sequence). The CDR3 protein is CASSYAPNTEAFF. In nucleotides, the CDR3 is TGTGCCAGCAGCTATGCGCCGAACACTGAAGCTTTCTTT.

The CDR3 region is CASSTDSPYNEQFF. The CDR3 DNA follows: TGTGCCAGCAGCACCGACAGCCCCTACAATGAGCAGTTCTTC. The chain uses TRBV7-9 and TRBJ2-1; tentative D call: TRBD1 (5 bases). The CDR3 sequence is 14 residues long. V lost 5 bases and J 2 bases, leaving 10 bases between the germline ends. Per germline, CDR1 SEHNR and CDR2 FQNEAQ (reference sequence).

CDR3 region: CASSDYAVLGSNIQYF. The CDR3 coding sequence is TGTGCCAGCAGTGATTATGCCGTCTTGGGCTCGAACATTCAGTACTTC. The gene calls are TRBV6-1 and TRBJ2-4; D is unresolved. The V and J ends lost 3 bases and 7 bases respectively, with 19 bases between them. Germline loops: CDR1 MNHNS, CDR2 SASEGT. This CDR3 is built from 16 residues.

This clone was picked up one time. The V gene is TRBV4-1, the J gene TRBJ2-1; D perhaps matches TRBD2 (6 bases). Trimming took 0 bases from V and 0 from J, leaving 15 bases between them. The germline V gene encodes CDR1 MGHRA and CDR2 YSYEKL. CDR3 size: 18 residues. CDR3 in amino acids: CASSQDSRTKSSYNEQFF. In DNA, the CDR3 is TGCGCCAGCAGCCAAGACTCCAGGACTAAGAGCTCCTACAATGAGCAGTTCTTC.

This clone was seen only once. The chain is built from TRBV27 and TRBJ2-5; 8 nucleotides match TRBD1. The V gene end was trimmed by 5 bases and the J gene end by 4 bases; junction bases not matched to a gene: 9. The CDR3 spans 15 residues. Germline V gene lookup returns CDR1 MNHEY and CDR2 SMNVEV (reference sequence). CDR3 loop: CASSVHPGGTETQYF. CDR3 DNA: TGTGCCAGCAGTGTCCACCCAGGGGGCACAGAGACCCAGTACTTC.

V usage is TRBV9 and J usage is TRBJ2-7; D may be TRBD1 (7 bases). This CDR3 is built from 15 residues. V was pared by 3 bases and J by 2 bases, with 15 bases between. CDR1 and CDR2 (germline): SGDLS, YYNGEE. CDR3 coding DNA: TGTGCCAGCAGCGCAGGGGGGCGCGGGGCCTACGAGCAGTACTTC. Protein sequence: CASSAGGRGAYEQYF. Based on the CDR3 plus reference TRBV9 and TRBJ2-7, the full variable domain is DSGVTQTPKHLITATGQRVTLRCSPRSGDLSVYWYQQSLDQGLQFLIQYYNGEERAKGNILERFSAQQFPDLHSELNLSSLELGDSALYFCASSAGGRGAYEQYFGPGTRLTVT.

V is TRBV28 and J is TRBJ2-3, with TRBD2 as a possible D gene (5 bases). Trimming removed 7 bases from V and 1 base from J, with 12 bases in between. Looked up from germline, CDR1 is MDHEN and CDR2 is SYDVKM. This CDR3 has 14 residues. The DNA of the CDR3 is TGTGCCAGCACTACCACAGCGGGCACAGATACGCAGTATTTT. It specifies CASTTTAGTDTQYF.

The chain's CDR3 is CASSLGAEQYF. The DNA for the CDR3 is TGTGCCAGCAGCTTAGGGGCCGAGCAGTACTTC. This chain uses TRBV7-6 with TRBJ2-7; no clear D gene. The CDR3 runs 11 residues. Germline CDR1 SGHVS, CDR2 FNYEAQ. V was trimmed by 1 base and J by 6 bases, leaving 4 bases between them.

V usage is TRBV5-1 and J usage is TRBJ2-5, with 7 positions matching TRBD2. The germline V gene has CDR1 SGHRS and CDR2 YFSETQ. The CDR3 runs to 14 residues. The ends lost 7 bases at V and 4 bases at J; junction bases unmatched: 10. CDR3 sequence: CASGAGTNIETQYF. In DNA form, the CDR3 reads TGCGCCAGCGGAGCCGGGACTAACATAGAGACCCAGTACTTC.

The V call is TRBV27, the J call TRBJ2-4, with a weak D call TRBD1 (6 bases). Germline lookup yields CDR1 MNHEY and CDR2 SMNVEV (reference sequence). The CDR3 loop spans 16 amino acids. V was trimmed by 6 bases and J by 1 base, leaving 16 bases between them. The CDR3 region has the DNA TGTGCCAGCAGGAGTGGTACAGGGTTCGCCAAAAACATTCAGTACTTC. It specifies CASRSGTGFAKNIQYF.

V usage is TRBV10-2 and J usage is TRBJ2-7; maybe TRBD2 (6 bases). This CDR3 comprises 16 residues. CDR1 and CDR2 from the germline V gene are WSHSY and SAAADI. Trimming took off 5 bases at V and 2 bases at J, with 19 bases between the two ends. Here the CDR3 DNA reads TGCGCCAGCAGTAACCTCCGGGACTCCGAAACCTACGAGCAGTACTTC. It codes for CASSNLRDSETYEQYF.

The V and J genes are TRBV28 and TRBJ2-1; TRBD2 matches 8 bases. V dropped 5 bases and J dropped 6; count of bases not matched to a gene: 12. There are 16 residues in the CDR3. CDR1 and CDR2 (germline): MDHEN, SYDVKM. CDR3 loop: CASSGGSGSVSNEQFF. The DNA of the CDR3 is TGTGCCAGCAGTGGGGGGAGCGGGAGTGTGAGCAATGAGCAGTTCTTC.

The chain joins TRBV28 to TRBJ2-3; 9 nucleotides line up with TRBD2. The CDR3 covers 16 residues. Losses at the gene ends were 3 bases for V and 7 bases for J; bases not matched to a gene: 11. Germline lookup yields CDR1 MDHEN and CDR2 SYDVKM. CDR3 nucleotide sequence: TGTGCCAGCAGTTTTTTCGCGCGGGAGGGCTTATATACGCAGTATTTT. It is translated as CASSFFAREGLYTQYF.

The chain recombines TRBV7-7 with TRBJ2-2; D unclear. Germline values: CDR1 SSHAT, CDR2 FNYEAQ (reference sequence). V was pared by 6 bases and J by 0 bases, with 8 bases between. The CDR3 length is 14 residues. The CDR3 protein is CASSSLANTGELFF. The CDR3 DNA is TGTGCCAGCAGTTCACTCGCGAACACCGGGGAGCTGTTTTTT.

The J gene is TRBJ1-5, the V gene TRBV27, with 7 bases identical to TRBD1. J lost 5 bases, V lost 5 bases, and 9 bases had no gene match. Germline V gives CDR1 MNHEY, CDR2 SMNVEV (reference sequence). This CDR3 is built from 15 residues. The CDR3 spells CASSPSQTGHQPQHF. CDR3 nucleotides: TGTGCCAGCAGTCCAAGCCAGACAGGGCATCAGCCCCAGCATTTT.

The gene calls are TRBV9 and TRBJ1-4, with 7 bases fitting TRBD1. The V gene end was trimmed by 3 bases and the J gene end by 6 bases; junction bases not matched to a gene: 5. Per germline, CDR1 SGDLS and CDR2 YYNGEE. The CDR3 extends over 14 amino acids. The CDR3 DNA is TGTGCCAGCAGCGCCGAGACAGGGTATGAAAAACTGTTTTTT. It yields the protein CASSAETGYEKLFF. Together with reference TRBV9 and TRBJ1-4, the CDR3 gives the full variable domain: DSGVTQTPKHLITATGQRVTLRCSPRSGDLSVYWYQQSLDQGLQFLIQYYNGEERAKGNILERFSAQQFPDLHSELNLSSLELGDSALYFCASSAETGYEKLFFGSGTQLSVL.

The V and J genes are TRBV13 and TRBJ2-7; TRBD2 matches 14 bases. Germline V lookup: CDR1 PRHDT, CDR2 FYEKMQ (reference sequence). Germline trimming cut 4 bases from V and 4 bases from J; bases unmatched to any gene: 15. The CDR3 is 19 amino acids. This CDR3 reads CASSSRTSGRPRSLYEQYF. The CDR3 DNA reads as TGTGCCAGCAGCTCCCGGACTAGCGGGAGGCCCCGGAGTTTATACGAGCAGTACTTC.

This clone was seen a single time. This sequence joins TRBV29-1 and TRBJ2-1, with 11 bases fitting TRBD2. Germline values: CDR1 SQVTM, CDR2 ANQGSEA. This CDR3 spans 15 amino acids. Losses at the gene ends were 0 bases for V and 6 bases for J; bases not matched to a gene: 4. The CDR3 protein is CSVEERLAGLNEQFF. In DNA, the CDR3 is TGCAGCGTTGAAGAGCGACTAGCGGGACTCAATGAGCAGTTCTTC.

CDR3 amino acids: CASSGLAGGNEQFF. DNA of the CDR3: TGTGCCAGCAGCGGACTAGCGGGAGGGAATGAGCAGTTCTTC. This rearrangement joins TRBV2 to TRBJ2-1, with TRBD2 matching 15 bases. Germline loops: CDR1 SNHLY, CDR2 FYNNEI. Losses at the gene ends were 6 bases for V and 7 bases for J; bases not matched to a gene: 1. This CDR3 contains 14 residues.

The chain carries TRBV5-5 and TRBJ1-5; 7 bases are a match to TRBD1. Germline CDR1 is SGHKS and CDR2 is YYEKEE (reference sequence). The CDR3 is made up of 16 amino acids. V lost 4 bases, J lost 2 bases, and 9 bases stayed unmatched. CDR3 amino acids: CASSHGQVLGNQPQHF. CDR3 nucleotides: TGTGCCAGCAGCCACGGACAGGTCTTAGGCAATCAGCCCCAGCATTTT.

The V gene is TRBV9, the J gene TRBJ1-1, with D unclear. The length of the CDR3 is 15 residues. Trimming stripped 4 bases from V and 5 bases from J, with 18 bases between. Germline values: CDR1 SGDLS, CDR2 YYNGEE. CDR3 DNA: TGTGCCAGCAGCCCGCCCTCATATATCGGAACTGAAGCTTTCTTT. Amino acid sequence: CASSPPSYIGTEAFF. The variable domain in full, with the rest retrieved from reference TRBV9 and TRBJ1-1, is DSGVTQTPKHLITATGQRVTLRCSPRSGDLSVYWYQQSLDQGLQFLIQYYNGEERAKGNILERFSAQQFPDLHSELNLSSLELGDSALYFCASSPPSYIGTEAFFGQGTRLTVV.